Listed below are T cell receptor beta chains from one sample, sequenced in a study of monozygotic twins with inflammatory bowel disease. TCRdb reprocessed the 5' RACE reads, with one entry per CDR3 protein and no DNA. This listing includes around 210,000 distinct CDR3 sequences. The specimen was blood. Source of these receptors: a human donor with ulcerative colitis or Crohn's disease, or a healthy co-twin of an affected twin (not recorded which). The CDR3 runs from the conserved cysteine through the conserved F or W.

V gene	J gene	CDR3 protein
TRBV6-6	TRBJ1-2	CASSYGQTSGYTF
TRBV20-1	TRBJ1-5	CSAEGTGNQPQHF
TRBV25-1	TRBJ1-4	CASTEGGTPNEKLFF
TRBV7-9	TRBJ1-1	CASSSSTNTEAFF
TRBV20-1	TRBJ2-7	CSAPGGRLYEQYF
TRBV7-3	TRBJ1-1	CASSLGGGSTEAFF
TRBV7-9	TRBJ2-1	CASSVLRDYPYNEQFF
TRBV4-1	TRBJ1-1	CASSPQGLMNTVAFF
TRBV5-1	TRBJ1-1	CASNTGQAGTEAFF
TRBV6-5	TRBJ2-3	CASSYSLNRGPGNTQYF
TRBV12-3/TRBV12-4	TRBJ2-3	CASSLPSTDTQYF